This T cell receptor (beta chain) was retrieved from a study of OX40 agonist ivuxolimab in advanced cancers. Across the whole study: Dose-escalation cases comprised hepatocellular carcinoma, melanoma, renal cell or head and neck cancer.

Study-wide findings and caveats: Not determined was the antigen specificity of the expanded peripheral T cells.

With regard to this clone: Its antigen is not known.

Trimming took off 2 bases at V and 4 bases at J, with 13 bases between the two ends. The CDR3 sequence is 14 residues long. The germline gives CDR1 SGHNT, CDR2 YYREEE (reference sequence). Produced via immunoSEQ multiplex PCR; TCRdb's table is partial and in-frame only. The data hold fewer than 20,000 clones, with roughly 73% observed a single time. Cycle 7 day 1, cycle 4 day 1, and baseline were the timepoints at which blood was sampled. The sequencing used CD4+ or CD8+ T cells sorted from blood, collected in a trial of the OX40 agonist ivuxolimab. The J gene is TRBJ2-7, the V gene TRBV5-4; the D gene is possibly TRBD2 (7 bases). The TCR originated in an adult with an advanced solid tumor such as melanoma, head and neck, liver or kidney cancer. CDR3 bases: TGTGCCAGCAGCTTAGGGGGGGGCGGGTACGAGCAGTACTTC. Its translation is CASSLGGGGYEQYF.